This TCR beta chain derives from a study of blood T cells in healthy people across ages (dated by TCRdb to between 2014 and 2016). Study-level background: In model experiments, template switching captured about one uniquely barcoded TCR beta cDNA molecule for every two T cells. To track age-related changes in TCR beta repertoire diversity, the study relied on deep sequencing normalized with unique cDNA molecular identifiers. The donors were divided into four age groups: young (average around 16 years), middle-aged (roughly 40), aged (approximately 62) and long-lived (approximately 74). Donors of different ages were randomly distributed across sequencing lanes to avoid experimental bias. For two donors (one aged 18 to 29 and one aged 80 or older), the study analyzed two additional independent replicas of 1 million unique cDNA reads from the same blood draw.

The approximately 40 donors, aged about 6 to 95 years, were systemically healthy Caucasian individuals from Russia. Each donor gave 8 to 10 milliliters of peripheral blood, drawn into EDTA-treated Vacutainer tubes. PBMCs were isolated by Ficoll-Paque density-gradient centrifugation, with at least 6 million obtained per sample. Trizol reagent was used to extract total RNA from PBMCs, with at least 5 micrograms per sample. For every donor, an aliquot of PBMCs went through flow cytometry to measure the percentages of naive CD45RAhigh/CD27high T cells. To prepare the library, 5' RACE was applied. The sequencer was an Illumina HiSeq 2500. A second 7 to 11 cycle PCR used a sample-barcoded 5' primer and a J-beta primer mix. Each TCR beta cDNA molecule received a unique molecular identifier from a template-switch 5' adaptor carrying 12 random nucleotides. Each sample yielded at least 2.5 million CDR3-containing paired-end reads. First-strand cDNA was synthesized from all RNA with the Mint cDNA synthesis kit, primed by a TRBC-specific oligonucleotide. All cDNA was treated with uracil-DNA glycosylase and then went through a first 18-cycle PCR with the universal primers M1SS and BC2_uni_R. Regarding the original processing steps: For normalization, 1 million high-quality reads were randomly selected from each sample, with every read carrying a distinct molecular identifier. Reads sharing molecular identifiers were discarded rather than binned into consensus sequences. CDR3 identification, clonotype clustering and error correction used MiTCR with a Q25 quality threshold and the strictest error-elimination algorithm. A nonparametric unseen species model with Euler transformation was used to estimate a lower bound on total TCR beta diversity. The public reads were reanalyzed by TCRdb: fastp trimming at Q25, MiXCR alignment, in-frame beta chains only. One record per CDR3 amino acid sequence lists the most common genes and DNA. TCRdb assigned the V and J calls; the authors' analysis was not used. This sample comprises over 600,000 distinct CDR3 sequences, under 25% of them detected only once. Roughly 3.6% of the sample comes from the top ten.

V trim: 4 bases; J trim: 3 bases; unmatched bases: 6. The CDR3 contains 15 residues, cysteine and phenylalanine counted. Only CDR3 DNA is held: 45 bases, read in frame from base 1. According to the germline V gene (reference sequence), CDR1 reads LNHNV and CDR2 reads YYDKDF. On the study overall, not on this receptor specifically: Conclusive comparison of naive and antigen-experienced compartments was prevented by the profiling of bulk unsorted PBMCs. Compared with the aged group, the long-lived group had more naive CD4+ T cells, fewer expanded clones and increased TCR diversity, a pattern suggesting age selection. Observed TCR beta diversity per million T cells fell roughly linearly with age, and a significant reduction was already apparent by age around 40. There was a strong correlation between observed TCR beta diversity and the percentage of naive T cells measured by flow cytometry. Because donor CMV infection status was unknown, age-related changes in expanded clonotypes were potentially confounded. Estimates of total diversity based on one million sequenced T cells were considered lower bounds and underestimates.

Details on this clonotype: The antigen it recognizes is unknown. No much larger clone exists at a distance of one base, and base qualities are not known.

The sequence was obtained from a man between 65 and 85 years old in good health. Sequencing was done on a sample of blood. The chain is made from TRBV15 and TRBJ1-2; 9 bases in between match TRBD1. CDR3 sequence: CATSTLQGADYGYTF. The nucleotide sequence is TGTGCCACCAGCACCTTACAGGGGGCGGACTATGGCTACACCTTC.